This TCR beta chain was documented in a study of technical replicates of blood from a few donors. Some clones are missing from TCRdb's copy, which holds only in-frame ones; the method was immunoSEQ multiplex PCR. Among approximately 97,000 clones listed, about 96% were seen once. The sample taken for sequencing was T cells isolated from PBMCs. This sequence originates from a human donor in good health.

The CDR3 here is CASSLYPLSSYNEQFF. DNA for the CDR3: TGTGCCAGTAGCCTTTACCCCCTGAGCTCCTACAATGAGCAGTTCTTC. This chain joins TRBV19 and TRBJ2-1; no clear D. Germline CDR1 reads LNHDA; CDR2 reads SQIVND (reference sequence). This CDR3 spans 16 amino acids. V lost 6 bases and J lost 0, with 15 bases in between.